The rows below give T cell receptor beta chains drawn from one sample of a study of type 1 and type 2 diabetes patients. Using its own MiXCR run on the multiplex PCR reads, TCRdb lists one record per CDR3 protein. The sample yields fewer than 300,000 distinct CDR3 sequences, 45% to 60% seen once. Source material: peripheral blood mononuclear cells (PBMCs). All receptors derive from a man in his late teens or twenties with type 2 diabetes. The CDR3 runs from the conserved cysteine through the conserved F or W.

TRBJ2-1 | TRBV12-3/TRBV12-4 | 14 | CASSLGVSYNEQFF
TRBJ2-7 | TRBV27 | 14 | CASSLSYSNYEQYF
TRBJ2-1 | TRBV27 | 14 | CASRLAGNHNEQFF
TRBJ2-1 | TRBV28 | 13 | CASSLGANNEQFF
TRBJ1-1 | TRBV7-2 | 14 | CASSPAIIITEAFF
TRBJ2-7 | TRBV2 | 15 | CASPKDRGVREAQYF
TRBJ1-2 | TRBV19 | 18 | CASSIAGLKPREEYGYTF
TRBJ2-7 | TRBV24-1 | 16 | CATSAAGTSGSREQYF
TRBJ1-1 | TRBV19 | 12 | CASGTGNTEAFF
TRBJ2-1 | TRBV28 | 14 | CASRTSGRADEQFF
- | TRBV30 | 14 | CAWSVLAEVAGQFF
TRBJ1-5 | TRBV7-2 | 15 | CASSLSSRSNQPQHF
TRBJ2-7 | TRBV4-1 | 12 | CASSLPIGEQYF
TRBJ1-1 | TRBV29-1 | 14 | CSVRSLLLDTEAFF
TRBJ2-2 | TRBV4-3 | 14 | CASSQVYWAGELFF
TRBJ1-2 | TRBV5-1 | 14 | CASSRGQGDYGYTF
TRBJ1-2 | TRBV7-9 | 13 | CASSIDREHGYTF